The source of this T cell receptor beta chain is a study of shared clonotypes between healthy human individuals. Study overall: Those who served as donors were a couple of women and three men between the ages of 18 and 49. Overall study results and limits: Non-shared clonotypes had lower generation probabilities than those shared by all four donors.

On this clone itself: No antigen is known for it.

The CDR3 contains 13 residues. The V gene lost 6 bases and the J gene lost 4 bases, with 10 bases spanning the gap. CDR1 and CDR2 (germline): MNHNY, SVGAGI (reference sequence). The data were produced by immunoSEQ multiplex PCR, yet TCRdb's version contains in-frame clones alone and is incomplete. This sample yields about 980,000 clones, of which 60% to 85% are seen a single time; about 1.5% belongs to the top ten. Study donors comprised healthy, HIV-negative adults devoid of recent acute infection or vaccination. The clonotype was recovered from a man younger than 35 in good health. V usage is TRBV6-6 and J usage is TRBJ2-1; D unclear. What was sequenced was memory CD4+ T cells sorted from blood. This sample's subset: CD45RA-negative fraction. This chain's CDR3 is CASRVELYNEQFF. CDR3 coding DNA: TGTGCCAGCAGAGTGGAACTGTACAATGAGCAGTTCTTC.